A selection of T cell receptor beta chains follows, all from one sample in a study of OX40 agonist ivuxolimab in advanced cancers. Data came from immunoSEQ multiplex PCR; TCRdb stores just in-frame clones and leaves some out. The table has around 53,000 clones, 85% seen once; the top ten hold about a fifth. The sample here was CD4+ or CD8+ T cells sorted from blood, taken in a trial of the OX40 agonist ivuxolimab. The receptor source for this set is an adult with an advanced solid tumor such as melanoma, head and neck, liver or kidney cancer. Each CDR3 is given with its conserved first and last residue.

CDR3 protein	V gene	J gene
CASSRALRETQYF	TRBV27	TRBJ2-5
CSVLGGASGLSGYTF	TRBV29-1	TRBJ1-2
CATSRDREQPQHF	TRBV15	TRBJ1-5
CASSQGFDRGRENEKLFF	TRBV7-6	TRBJ1-4
CASSDTWDRAIYEQYF	TRBV25-1	TRBJ2-7
CASSQDKVTGVTF	TRBV4-1	TRBJ1-2
CAISESPTGQVVIAMGYTF	TRBV10-3	TRBJ1-2
CASSLAGNLMETQYF	TRBV5-6	TRBJ2-5
CASVRTDTGELFF	TRBV16	TRBJ2-2
CARSRDSNEKLFF	TRBV2	TRBJ1-4
CASSADLGGWNEQFF	TRBV9	TRBJ2-1
CASSQDRRGLGGYTF	TRBV4-3	TRBJ1-2
CASSIDPTGYNEQFF	TRBV19	TRBJ2-1
CASSPDPSYEQYF	TRBV5-4	TRBJ2-7